Shown below are 21 T cell receptor beta chains from a single sample sequenced in a study of tumor-infiltrating lymphocytes in localized non-small cell lung cancer. Assay used: immunoSEQ multiplex PCR; TCRdb lists only in-frame clones, some missing. The sample includes about 23,000 clones, just under 75% of them seen just once. The sequencing sample was made of lung tumor tissue. The receptor set was obtained from a human donor with non-small cell lung cancer.

This chain connects TRBV29-1 to TRBJ1-2, with a weak D call TRBD1 (5 bases). Germline loops: CDR1 SQVTM, CDR2 ANQGSEA. V was pared by 4 bases and J by 7 bases, with 16 bases between. The CDR3 covers 13 residues. The CDR3 reads CSVGDSWQGGYTF. CDR3 DNA sequence: TGCAGCGTTGGAGACTCATGGCAGGGTGGCTACACCTTC.

This chain links TRBV5-6 with TRBJ2-5, with D tentatively TRBD2 (7 bases). The CDR3 has 17 residues. Trimming took 0 bases from V and 4 from J, leaving 19 bases between them. Germline V gives CDR1 SGHDT, CDR2 YYEEEE. CDR3 sequence reads: CASSLGTGRLARETQYF. In DNA form, the CDR3 reads TGTGCCAGCAGCTTGGGTACAGGGCGACTAGCACGAGAGACCCAGTACTTC. Based on the CDR3 plus reference TRBV5-6 and TRBJ2-5, the full variable domain is DAGVTQSPTHLIKTRGQQVTLRCSPKSGHDTVSWYQQALGQGPQFIFQYYEEEERQRGNFPDRFSGHQFPNYSSELNVNALLLGDSALYLCASSLGTGRLARETQYFGPGTRLLVL.

This clone was observed a handful of times. The chain employs TRBV5-4 and TRBJ1-6, with 9 bases that match TRBD1. Trimming took 4 bases from V and 9 from J; bases not matched to a gene: 5. The CDR3 totals 14 residues. The germline V gene has CDR1 SGHNT and CDR2 YYREEE (reference sequence). The CDR3 reads CASSRTGEASPLHF. The CDR3 bases are TGTGCCAGCAGCAGGACAGGGGAGGCTTCACCCCTCCACTTT.

This clone was recorded a few times. This rearrangement joins TRBV6-5 to TRBJ1-2; D remains unclear. Deletions cut 2 bases from V and 14 bases from J, with 15 bases between. Per germline, CDR1 MNHEY and CDR2 SVGAGI. The CDR3 is 12 amino acids. CDR3 coding DNA: TGTGCCAGCAGTTACGCGTTCGGGGATGTTACCTTC. It yields the protein CASSYAFGDVTF.

The chain links TRBV7-2 to TRBJ2-7, with 13 bases identical to TRBD2. Germline CDR1 is SGHTA and CDR2 is FQGNSA. The CDR3 is made up of 16 amino acids. Trimming took 5 bases from V and 2 from J; bases not matched to a gene: 6. The CDR3 region is CASSRGLAGPTYEQYF. CDR3 bases: TGTGCCAGCAGCAGGGGACTAGCGGGACCCACCTACGAGCAGTACTTC. Full variable domain (rest looked up from reference TRBV7-2 and TRBJ2-7): GAGVSQSPSNKVTEKGKDVELRCDPISGHTALYWYRQSLGQGLEFLIYFQGNSAPDKSGLPSDRFSAERTGGSVSTLTIQRTQQEDSAVYLCASSRGLAGPTYEQYFGPGTRLTVT.

This clone has more than one count but fewer than ten. V usage is TRBV30 and J usage is TRBJ1-2; D gene uncertain. Trimming shortened V by 1 base and J by 3 bases, and 9 bases separated the two germline ends. The CDR3 contains 13 residues. Germline V lookup: CDR1 GTSNPN, CDR2 SVGIG (reference sequence). CDR3 in DNA: TGTGCCTGGAGTGGTCTATCAGACTATGGCTACACCTTC. This gives the protein CAWSGLSDYGYTF.

The chain links TRBV6-6 to TRBJ1-3; D call uncertain. V was trimmed by 4 bases and J by 4 bases, leaving 8 bases between them. Germline assignment: CDR1 MNHNY and CDR2 SVGAGI (reference sequence). The CDR3 runs 13 residues. CDR3 DNA: TGTGCCAGCAGTTCAATTGAGGGAAACACCATATATTTT. This encodes CASSSIEGNTIYF.

This chain connects TRBV4-3 to TRBJ2-1; no definite D call. Germline assignment: CDR1 LGHNA and CDR2 YSLEER. The CDR3 covers 15 residues. V was trimmed by 4 bases and J by 1 base, leaving 11 bases between them. The CDR3 reads CASSLNPASYNEQFF. Written as DNA, the CDR3 is TGCGCCAGCAGCCTCAACCCGGCTTCCTACAATGAGCAGTTCTTC.

This clone was seen a handful of times. The chain links TRBV5-6 to TRBJ1-2; the D gene is possibly TRBD1 (5 bases). This CDR3 has 13 residues. From germline, CDR1 is SGHDT and CDR2 YYEEEE. Between the trimmed V and J ends, which lost 1 base and 7 bases, there was a span of 11 bases. Here the CDR3 reads CASSLSAGTGYTF. CDR3 sequence (DNA): TGTGCCAGCAGCTTGTCTGCGGGGACTGGCTACACCTTC.

This clone was observed a handful of times. The rearrangement links TRBV7-2 to TRBJ1-2; weak D call: TRBD1 (5 bases). Germline CDR1 reads SGHTA; CDR2 reads FQGNSA. V was pared by 3 bases and J by 8 bases, with 10 bases between. This CDR3 spans 12 amino acids. CDR3 sequence reads: CASSFAGSGYTF. The CDR3 region has the DNA TGTGCCAGCAGCTTTGCAGGGTCGGGCTACACCTTC.

The chain links TRBV16 to TRBJ1-2; D is perhaps TRBD1 (5 bases). Per germline, CDR1 KGHSY and CDR2 FQNENV. Trimming left V 7 bases short and J 8 bases short, with 14 bases between. This CDR3 region has 12 residues. The CDR3 DNA follows: TGTGCCAGCACCAGGGACCGCGGGGGCTACACCTTC. Translated: CASTRDRGGYTF.

The rearrangement links TRBV15 to TRBJ1-3, with a possible D match to TRBD1 (5 bases). V shed 2 bases and J shed 2 bases, with 13 bases lying between them. The CDR3 consists of 16 residues. Germline loops: CDR1 LNHNV, CDR2 YYDKDF (reference sequence). As DNA, the CDR3 is TGTGCCACCAGCAGAAAACTTGGGACTACTGGAAACACCATATATTTT. Its protein is CATSRKLGTTGNTIYF.

The CDR3 here is CASSPLGGPLYGYTF. CDR3 in DNA: TGTGCCAGCAGCCCCCTTGGGGGGCCGCTCTATGGCTACACCTTC. The rearrangement links TRBV5-4 to TRBJ1-2; possibly TRBD1 for D (6 bases). CDR3 length: 15 residues. Trimming shortened V by 4 bases and J by 4 bases, and 17 bases separated the two germline ends. Per germline, CDR1 SGHNT and CDR2 YYREEE (reference sequence). The full variable domain, in which reference TRBV5-4 and TRBJ1-2 provide the parts outside the CDR3, is ETGVTQSPTHLIKTRGQQVTLRCSSQSGHNTVSWYQQALGQGPQFIFQYYREEENGRGNFPPRFSGLQFPNYSSELNVNALELDDSALYLCASSPLGGPLYGYTFGSGTRLTVV.

This clone is labeled as medium-sized. The genes are TRBV7-2 and TRBJ1-5, with 8 bases fitting TRBD1. This CDR3 spans 16 amino acids. J lost 6 bases, V lost 1 base, and 8 bases had no gene match. Germline CDR1 is SGHTA and CDR2 is FQGNSA. This CDR3 is CASSLGVGQGGQPQHF. CDR3 coding DNA: TGTGCCAGCAGCTTAGGGGTAGGACAGGGAGGTCAGCCCCAGCATTTT.

V gene TRBV4-2 combines with J gene TRBJ2-7, with 7 bases aligning to TRBD1. This CDR3 contains 15 residues. Per the germline V gene, CDR1 is LGHNA and CDR2 is YNFKEQ. V was clipped by 1 base and J by 5 bases; unmatched bases: 8. Here the CDR3 reads CASSQVLTGHHEQYF. The CDR3 nucleotides are TGTGCCAGCAGCCAAGTACTGACAGGGCACCACGAGCAGTACTTC.

The V call is TRBV7-9, the J call TRBJ1-2; D possibly corresponds to TRBD1 (5 bases). The CDR3 covers 14 residues. Trimming cost V 4 bases and J 4 bases, with 13 bases left between them. CDR1 and CDR2 (germline): SEHNR, FQNEAQ (reference sequence). CDR3 sequence (DNA): TGTGCCAGCAGCTCCGACGGGGGGGGCTATGGCTACACCTTC. Translation gives CASSSDGGGYGYTF. The entire variable domain, with the rest obtained from reference TRBV7-9 and TRBJ1-2, is as follows: DTGVSQNPRHKITKRGQNVTFRCDPISEHNRLYWYRQTLGQGPEFLTYFQNEAQLEKSRLLSDRFSAERPKGSFSTLEIQRTEQGDSAMYLCASSSDGGGYGYTFGSGTRLTVV.

This chain joins TRBV7-2 and TRBJ2-7; D is tentatively TRBD1 or TRBD2 (6 bases each). Germline CDR1 and CDR2: SGHTA and FQGNSA. The CDR3 contains 15 residues. Trimming left V 5 bases short and J 6 bases short, with 20 bases between. The CDR3 region is CASSPRGGFSGEQYF. CDR3 DNA sequence: TGTGCCAGCAGCCCGAGAGGGGGGTTTTCGGGCGAGCAGTACTTC. Filled out from reference TRBV7-2 and TRBJ2-7, the complete variable domain reads GAGVSQSPSNKVTEKGKDVELRCDPISGHTALYWYRQSLGQGLEFLIYFQGNSAPDKSGLPSDRFSAERTGGSVSTLTIQRTQQEDSAVYLCASSPRGGFSGEQYFGPGTRLTVT.

V is TRBV15 and J is TRBJ1-5; D ambiguous. Germline V lookup: CDR1 LNHNV, CDR2 YYDKDF (reference sequence). Trimming shortened V by 1 base and J by 1 base, and 8 bases separated the two germline ends. This CDR3 contains 15 residues. CDR3 region: CATSRGSPSNQPQHF. CDR3 DNA: TGTGCCACCAGCAGAGGCTCCCCGAGCAATCAGCCCCAGCATTTT.

The V and J genes are TRBV6-4 and TRBJ2-2, with 10 bases fitting TRBD2. The CDR3 contains 16 residues. V lost 8 bases to trimming and J lost 0 bases; unmatched junction nucleotides: 6. CDR1 and CDR2 from the germline V gene are MRHNA and SNTAGT. The CDR3 DNA follows: TGTGCCAGCTCCGGGACTAGCGCCTCGAACACCGGGGAGCTGTTTTTT. This sequence encodes CASSGTSASNTGELFF.

The rearrangement links TRBV19 to TRBJ1-5; TRBD1 aligns across 7 bases. Per the germline V gene, CDR1 is LNHDA and CDR2 is SQIVND (reference sequence). J gave up 6 bases and V 10 bases, and 18 bases lay outside the gene matches. The CDR3 contains 16 residues. CDR3: CATTNGGGGYIQPQHF. The CDR3 bases are TGTGCCACCACGAATGGGGGAGGGGGCTATATTCAGCCCCAGCATTTT.

This chain links TRBV5-1 with TRBJ1-6; D is perhaps TRBD1 (5 bases). This CDR3 is 15 amino acids long. From germline, CDR1 is SGHRS and CDR2 YFSETQ. Deletions cut 0 bases from V and 7 bases from J, with 11 bases between. CDR3 bases: TGCGCCAGCAGCTTGGGAAGGGGAGAAAATTCACCCCTCCACTTT. Its protein product is CASSLGRGENSPLHF. The full variable domain, its missing parts supplied by reference TRBV5-1 and TRBJ1-6, is KAGVTQTPRYLIKTRGQQVTLSCSPISGHRSVSWYQQTPGQGLQFLFEYFSETQRNKGNFPGRFSGRQFSNSRSEMNVSTLELGDSALYLCASSLGRGENSPLHFGNGTRLTVT.